This TCR beta chain was sequenced in a study of cytomegalovirus exposure and HLA in healthy donors. Profiling relied on immunoSEQ multiplex PCR, and the TCRdb table lists in-frame clones only, not all of them. The sample holds tens of thousands of clones, under 95% seen once. Findings of the study overall: Three CMV-associated chains proved CMV antigen-specific in vitro.

As concerns this clone: Its antigen is currently unknown.

This CDR3 comprises 15 residues. Germline CDR1 is LGHNA and CDR2 is YSLEER. Trimming took off 1 base at V and 3 bases at J, with 10 bases between the two ends. The chain combines TRBV4-3 with TRBJ2-1; possible D gene TRBD2, 6 bases. The sample consisted of PBMCs. The receptor's source is a man between 18 and 29 years old in good health and CMV-seronegative. CDR3 in DNA: TGCGCCAGCAGCCAAGGTCGGGAGAGCTACAATGAGCAGTTCTTC. Its protein is CASSQGRESYNEQFF.